The sequence of this T cell receptor (beta chain) was determined in a study of CD8+ T cells in alopecia areata. Treatment reported: oral pan-JAK inhibitor, 5-10 mg twice daily. It was cDNA, reverse transcribed from extracted RNA, that served as the sequencing template. TCRdb's table, derived via immunoSEQ multiplex PCR, lists solely in-frame clones and lacks some. The data show 110,000 to 150,000 clones, 54% seen once. This TCR derives from a human donor with alopecia areata. Specimen: CD8+ T cells sorted from blood, collected at week 4, from a patient treated with tofacitinib.

The CDR3, as DNA: TGTGCCAGCAGCCTTTCGGACAGGCCAGAGGAGCTGTTTTTT. It yields the protein CASSLSDRPEELFF. The chain combines TRBV13 with TRBJ2-2, with 7 bases aligning to TRBD1. Trimming cost V 5 bases and J 10 bases; bases outside gene matches: 10. This CDR3 spans 14 amino acids. Germline V gene data show CDR1 as PRHDT and CDR2 as FYEKMQ (reference sequence).